Listed below are T cell receptor beta chains from one sample, sequenced in a study of blood T cell repertoires in COVID-19. Profiling relied on immunoSEQ multiplex PCR, and the TCRdb table lists in-frame clones only, not all of them. The top ten clones hold around 7% of a sample with 200,000 or so clones, 80% to 85% of them seen once. Input material: PBMCs or T cells enriched from blood (not recorded which). All receptors come from a man aged 35 to 55 who had recovered from COVID-19. The CDR3 runs from the conserved cysteine through the conserved F or W. The D gene is left open where the match is weak. Only part of the rows carry a size: once, few, many, or a class if the clone is expanded.

clone size	D gene	V gene	J gene	CDR3 DNA	CDR3 protein
NA	NA	TRBV2	TRBJ2-5	TGTGCCAGCCGCCGAAGACTAAGAGAAGAGACCCAGTACTTC	CASRRRLREETQYF
NA	NA	TRBV4-2	TRBJ1-4	TGTGCCAGCAGCTCGGCCGGGGGGGCTAATGAAAAACTGTTTTTT	CASSSAGGANEKLFF
NA	TRBD2	TRBV5-1	TRBJ2-5	TGCGCCAGCAGCTCTAGCGGGCTATACCAAGAGACCCAGTACTTC	CASSSSGLYQETQYF
NA	NA	TRBV6-5	TRBJ1-1	TGTGCCAGCAGTTCTCCGGGGGGGCGCACTGAAGCTTTCTTT	CASSSPGGRTEAFF
NA	NA	TRBV5-1	TRBJ1-2	TGCGCCAGCAGACCGACAGGAGCTAACTATGGCTACACCTTC	CASRPTGANYGYTF
NA	TRBD1	TRBV28	TRBJ2-1	TGTGCCAGCAGTGTACCCGGGACAGGGTGGAATGAGCAGTTCTTC	CASSVPGTGWNEQFF
NA	NA	TRBV6-2/TRBV6-3	TRBJ2-6	TGTGCCAGCAGCTATGTTCGAGGCAGGGCCCTCTCTGGGGCCAACGTCCTGACTTTC	CASSYVRGRALSGANVLTF
NA	NA	TRBV4-3	TRBJ1-3	TGCGCCAGCAGCCCCCGAGGATACATCTCTGGAAACACCATATATTTT	CASSPRGYISGNTIYF
NA	TRBD2	TRBV18	TRBJ2-7	TGTGCCAGCTCACCTAGCGGGGGGGCTATGAACGAGCAGTACTTC	CASSPSGGAMNEQYF
NA	NA	TRBV5-8	TRBJ1-6	TGTGCCAGCAGCTCCGGTGCCTATAATTCACCCCTCCACTTT	CASSSGAYNSPLHF
NA	NA	TRBV10-1	TRBJ2-3	TGCGCCAGCAGTGAGACGCTAGGATACACAGATACGCAGTATTTT	CASSETLGYTDTQYF
NA	NA	TRBV7-2	TRBJ1-2	TGTGCCAGCAGCTTCTTGGGGGGAAATGGCTACACCTTC	CASSFLGGNGYTF
NA	NA	TRBV28	TRBJ2-3	TGTGCCAGCAGATCCGGGGGTGGCCACACAGATACGCAGTATTTT	CASRSGGGHTDTQYF
NA	TRBD1	TRBV3-1/TRBV3-2	TRBJ1-2	TGTGCCAGCAGCCCCCCCCCGGGACAGATTAACTATGGCTACACCTTC	CASSPPPGQINYGYTF
NA	NA	TRBV6-4	TRBJ2-3	TGTGCCAGCAGTGACTCTTGGGGCTCAGATACGCAGTATTTT	CASSDSWGSDTQYF
NA	NA	TRBV28	TRBJ2-7	TGTGCCAGCAGTTTAAGTTTTCAGGAGCAGTACTTC	CASSLSFQEQYF
NA	TRBD1	TRBV19	TRBJ1-4	TGTGCCAGTCCTTGGACAGGGGAGGGTCATGAAAAACTGTTTTTT	CASPWTGEGHEKLFF
NA	NA	TRBV2	TRBJ1-4	TGTGCCAGCAGGCGATTTAATGAAAAACTGTTTTTT	CASRRFNEKLFF
NA	TRBD2	TRBV30	TRBJ2-3	TGTGCCTGGAGTAACACGGGGGGAAGCACAGATACGCAGTATTTT	CAWSNTGGSTDTQYF
NA	TRBD1	TRBV5-1	TRBJ1-2	TGCGCCAGCAGCTGGGACAGGGAAGAGGATGGCTACACCTTC	CASSWDREEDGYTF
NA	TRBD2	TRBV7-2	TRBJ2-7	TGTGCCAGCAGCCACCGACTAGCGGGGGGCCGGGGGGAGCAGTACTTC	CASSHRLAGGRGEQYF
NA	NA	TRBV4-3	TRBJ1-2	TGCGCCAGCAGCCAAGATCACGAAGAGTTCCTCGGCTACACCTTC	CASSQDHEEFLGYTF
few	TRBD1	TRBV11-1	TRBJ2-7	TGTGCCAGCAGCGTCGGACAGGACTACGAGCAGTACTTC	CASSVGQDYEQYF
NA	TRBD1	TRBV11-2	TRBJ2-5	TGTGCCAGCAGCAGGGGACAGGGGGAGACCCAGTACTTC	CASSRGQGETQYF
NA	TRBD2	TRBV3-1/TRBV3-2	TRBJ2-3	TGTGCCAGCAGCCAAGCTCCGGGGGGAACAGATACGCAGTATTTT	CASSQAPGGTDTQYF
NA	NA	TRBV19	TRBJ2-3	TGTGCCAGTAGTGATGCACGGGCAGATACGCAGTATTTT	CASSDARADTQYF
NA	TRBD1	TRBV15	TRBJ1-5	TGTGCCACCAGCAGTGGGACAGGGCACGGTCAGCCCCAGCATTTT	CATSSGTGHGQPQHF
NA	NA	TRBV4-2	TRBJ2-1	TGTGCCAGCAGCCCTGGGGCGACGCCCCCAGGATTCTTC	CASSPGATPPGFF
NA	NA	TRBV4-1	TRBJ1-3	TGCGCCAGCAGCCAAGGGGGCGGGGGATCTGGAAACACCATATATTTT	CASSQGGGGSGNTIYF
few	NA	TRBV14	TRBJ2-7	TGTGCCAGCAGCCAGACAGTTAACGAGCAGTACTTC	CASSQTVNEQYF
once	NA	TRBV11-2	TRBJ2-3	TGTGCCAGCAGTCTTACCGATACTAGGACGGGAGATACGCAGTATTTT	CASSLTDTRTGDTQYF
NA	NA	TRBV20-1	TRBJ1-4	TGCAGTGCTAGTAACGGGGGGTTAAATGAAAAACTGTTTTTT	CSASNGGLNEKLFF
NA	NA	TRBV12-5	TRBJ1-1	TGTGCTAGTGGTTTGGAGGGCGGGGGGATCACTGAAGCTTTCTTT	CASGLEGGGITEAFF
NA	NA	TRBV21-1	TRBJ1-1	TGTGCCAGCAGCAAAGTTCCGGACAGGGGTGAAGGGAACACTGAAGCTTTCTTT	CASSKVPDRGEGNTEAFF
NA	NA	TRBV5-1	TRBJ1-3	TGCGCCAGCAGCTTGGGCGGGTCCTCTGGAAACACCATATATTTT	CASSLGGSSGNTIYF
NA	NA	TRBV5-6	TRBJ2-3	TGTGCCAGCAGCTCGGGGGTAGATACGCAGTATTTT	CASSSGVDTQYF
NA	TRBD1	TRBV19	TRBJ1-6	TGTGCCAGTAGTCCCCGGACAGGCTCCTATAATTCACCCCTCCACTTT	CASSPRTGSYNSPLHF
NA	NA	TRBV24-1	TRBJ1-2	TGTGCCACCAGTGACCGCAGGGGTTCTAGCTATGGCTACACCTTC	CATSDRRGSSYGYTF
NA	NA	TRBV5-1	TRBJ1-1	TGCGCCAGCAGCTCCCCGGTGGGGGGTACTGAAGCTTTCTTT	CASSSPVGGTEAFF
NA	NA	TRBV19	TRBJ1-1	TGTGCCAGTACCTCCCAGGGTGGGGACACTGAAGCTTTCTTT	CASTSQGGDTEAFF
NA	NA	TRBV18	TRBJ2-7	TGTGCCAGCTCACCGACAGGAGCCTACGAGCAGTACTTC	CASSPTGAYEQYF
NA	NA	TRBV7-9	TRBJ1-3	TGTGCCAGCAGCTTAGGAACAGGAGCTGGAAACACCATATATTTT	CASSLGTGAGNTIYF
NA	NA	TRBV4-2	TRBJ2-3	TGTGCCAGCAGCCAAGAGGGCCTAGCGTCTAGCACAGATACGCAGTATTTT	CASSQEGLASSTDTQYF
NA	TRBD2	TRBV7-6	TRBJ2-1	TGTGCCAGCAGCCTAGCGGGGGGGAGGAACAATGAGCAGTTCTTC	CASSLAGGRNNEQFF
few	TRBD2	TRBV7-6	TRBJ2-5	TGTGCCAGCAGCCTGGGCCAGCGGGGACTTCAAGAGACCCAGTACTTC	CASSLGQRGLQETQYF
NA	NA	TRBV29-1	TRBJ1-1	TGCAGCGGGGGGTCTAGCACTGAAGCTTTCTTT	CSGGSSTEAFF
NA	NA	TRBV10-3	TRBJ1-5	TGTGCCATAAGAGGAGATAGCAATCAGCCCCAGCATTTT	CAIRGDSNQPQHF
NA	NA	TRBV28	TRBJ2-3	TGTGCCACCCGATTCGAGGGAGGCACAGATACGCAGTATTTT	CATRFEGGTDTQYF
few	NA	TRBV28	TRBJ2-7	TGTGCCAGCAGTCCATCACAGCCCTCCTACGAGCAGTACTTC	CASSPSQPSYEQYF
NA	TRBD2	TRBV5-1	TRBJ2-3	TGCGCCAGCAGCATTAGCGGGGGAAACACAGATACGCAGTATTTT	CASSISGGNTDTQYF
NA	NA	TRBV30	TRBJ1-4	TGTGCCTGGACCCCACAGACTAATGAAAAACTGTTTTTT	CAWTPQTNEKLFF
NA	TRBD1	TRBV27	TRBJ1-2	TGTGCCAGCAGTTTGGACAGGGGGAATAAGGGCTACACCTTC	CASSLDRGNKGYTF